The T cell receptor (beta chain) under discussion was sequenced for a study of T cells in Graves' hyperthyroidism and ophthalmopathy. This clonotype occurred a few times. TCR beta CDR3 region amplification was performed from RNA transcripts. The HTBI set primed first-round TCR CDR3 RT-PCR. TCRdb re-derived calls from the multiplex PCR reads in MiXCR, one entry per CDR3 protein. The table has approximately 430,000 distinct CDR3 sequences, 15% to 18% seen once. Sequencing was done on a sample of blood. This clonotype originated in a young woman with Graves' hyperthyroidism.

The CDR3 reads CSALTRFSSYNEQFF. The DNA of the CDR3 is TGCAGTGCTCTTACTCGATTTAGCTCCTACAATGAGCAGTTCTTC. This rearrangement joins TRBV20-1 to TRBJ2-1; no definite D call. V lost 5 bases, J lost 0 bases, and 14 bases lay in between. Germline-derived CDR1 and CDR2 are DFQATT and SNEGSKA (reference sequence). This CDR3 is built from 15 residues.